This TCR beta chain was identified during a study of shared clonotypes between healthy human individuals. Study-level points and caveats: The donor pool, a small one, limited the genetic and exposure-history diversity represented.

The method was immunoSEQ multiplex PCR; TCRdb's version includes in-frame clones alone and lacks a portion of them. The repertoire holds about 2.3 million clones, with 85% to 95% as singletons. About this clone: Its antigen is undetermined.

Input material: naive CD4+ T cells from PBMCs. Subset meaning: CD45RA+ positively selected. The sequence was collected from a man aged 18 to 29 in good health. Some clones in this sample may be carry-over from other donors' samples.

The CDR3 sequence is CASSDTSRGGYTF. As DNA, the CDR3 is TGCGCCAGCAGTGATACGTCGAGGGGTGGCTACACCTTC. The chain is built from TRBV10-2 and TRBJ1-2, with D tentatively TRBD1 (5 bases). V lost 3 bases to trimming and J lost 7 bases, with 12 bases between them. The length of the CDR3 is 13 residues. Germline values: CDR1 WSHSY, CDR2 SAAADI.